These T cell receptor beta chains were read from a single sample in a study of shared clonotypes between healthy human individuals. The repertoire was sequenced with immunoSEQ multiplex PCR; TCRdb's copy has only in-frame clones and lacks some. Here the sample spans about 1.1 million clones, 70% to 80% being singletons. The specimen was memory CD4+ T cells from PBMCs. These receptor sequences come from a man between 18 and 29 years old in good health. Some clones in this sample may be carry-over from other donors' samples. CDR3s include the opening cysteine and the closing phenylalanine or tryptophan. A D gene is named only where the DNA matches it firmly. Some rows mark clone size as missing; the rest say once, few, many or name a class of expanded clone.

v_gene	d_gene	abundance	j_gene	CDR3aa	CDR3nt
TRBV6-1	.	.	TRBJ2-7	CASSVQPRYEQYF	TGTGCCAGCAGTGTACAACCGCGCTACGAGCAGTACTTC
TRBV28	.	.	TRBJ2-7	CASTIGTVHSSYEQYF	TGTGCCAGCACCATAGGGACGGTACATAGCTCCTACGAGCAGTACTTC
TRBV7-3	TRBD2	.	TRBJ2-7	CASSLGPLAGGGEQYF	TGTGCCAGCAGCTTAGGCCCCCTCGCGGGAGGGGGCGAGCAGTACTTC
TRBV11-2	.	.	TRBJ2-7	CASRDLSGRYYEQYF	TGTGCCAGCAGGGACTTGAGCGGGCGTTACTACGAGCAGTACTTC
TRBV5-1	TRBD2	.	TRBJ2-5	CASSFAGTTEETQYF	TGCGCCAGCAGCTTTGCCGGGACTACAGAAGAGACCCAGTACTTC
TRBV10-3	.	.	TRBJ2-1	CAISESNEQFF	TGTGCCATCAGTGAGTCTAATGAGCAGTTCTTC
TRBV18	.	.	TRBJ1-1	CASSEGQGQSAFF	TGTGCCAGCTCAGAGGGACAAGGACAGTCCGCTTTCTTT
TRBV7-9	.	.	TRBJ1-2	CASSLDGGANYGYTF	TGTGCCAGCAGCTTAGACGGGGGCGCGAACTATGGCTACACCTTC
TRBV7-7	TRBD1	.	TRBJ2-7	CASSLSKGALYEQYF	TGTGCCAGCAGCTTAAGTAAGGGGGCGCTCTACGAGCAGTACTTC
TRBV5-1	TRBD1	once	TRBJ2-3	CASSLGQGASTDTQYF	TGCGCCAGCAGCTTGGGCCAGGGGGCTAGCACAGATACGCAGTATTTT
TRBV6-5	TRBD1	once	TRBJ1-2	CASKMGTDLFYGYTF	TGTGCCAGCAAGATGGGGACAGACCTTTTCTATGGCTACACCTTC
TRBV5-4	TRBD1	.	TRBJ1-2	CASSPWDSTNYGYTF	TGTGCCAGCAGCCCGTGGGACAGCACTAACTATGGCTACACCTTC
TRBV29-1	.	.	TRBJ1-1	CSVETHEHTEAFF	TGCAGCGTTGAAACACACGAGCACACTGAAGCTTTCTTT
TRBV5-1	TRBD1	.	TRBJ2-7	CASRRQGDSYEQYF	TGCGCCAGCAGGAGGCAGGGGGATTCCTACGAGCAGTACTTC
TRBV5-1	.	.	TRBJ1-2	CASSLDGQNYGYTF	TGCGCCAGCAGCTTGGACGGACAAAACTATGGCTACACCTTC
TRBV27	TRBD2	.	TRBJ2-5	CASSFRGSWGETQYF	TGTGCCAGCAGTTTTCGCGGGAGTTGGGGAGAGACCCAGTACTTC
TRBV5-1	.	.	TRBJ2-1	CASRPNTGDEQFF	TGCGCCAGCAGACCGAATACCGGGGATGAGCAGTTCTTC
TRBV2	.	many	TRBJ2-5	CASSERRGETQYF	TGTGCCAGCAGTGAACGCAGGGGAGAGACCCAGTACTTC
TRBV5-4	.	few	TRBJ1-2	CASSFDRNYGYTF	TGTGCCAGCAGCTTTGACAGGAACTATGGCTACACCTTC
TRBV18	.	.	TRBJ2-7	CASSVDRKKGEQYF	TGTGCCAGCTCAGTGGATCGTAAAAAGGGCGAGCAGTACTTC
TRBV5-1	.	.	TRBJ2-7	CASSQSSYEQYF	TGCGCCAGCAGCCAGAGCTCCTACGAGCAGTACTTC
TRBV2	.	.	TRBJ2-3	CASSARSLTDTQYF	TGTGCCAGCAGTGCTAGGAGCCTCACAGATACGCAGTATTTT
TRBV2	TRBD2	.	TRBJ2-1	CASSETSGIREQFF	TGTGCCAGCAGTGAAACTAGCGGGATAAGGGAGCAGTTCTTC
TRBV28	.	few	TRBJ1-5	CASSLRQYNQPQHF	TGTGCCAGCAGTTTGAGGCAGTATAATCAGCCCCAGCATTTT
TRBV4-1	.	.	TRBJ1-1	CASSQISRPTEAFF	TGCGCCAGCAGCCAAATTTCCAGACCTACTGAAGCTTTCTTT
TRBV19	.	.	TRBJ2-1	CASKPQGDNEQFF	TGTGCCAGTAAACCGCAGGGCGACAATGAGCAGTTCTTC
TRBV11-2	.	.	TRBJ2-1	CASSIGVGTVNEQFF	TGTGCCAGCAGCATAGGAGTAGGGACTGTAAATGAGCAGTTCTTC
TRBV9	.	few	TRBJ1-3	CASSFRTGSGNTIYF	TGTGCCAGCAGCTTCCGTACAGGGTCTGGAAACACCATATATTTT
TRBV29-1	TRBD1	.	TRBJ2-5	CSVGRQGRETQYF	TGCAGCGTCGGTAGACAGGGAAGGGAGACCCAGTACTTC
TRBV7-3	TRBD1	.	TRBJ1-2	CASSLHRGHNYGYTF	TGTGCCAGCAGCCTGCACAGGGGGCATAACTATGGCTACACCTTC
TRBV30	TRBD2	.	TRBJ2-5	CAYRQRGEETQYF	TGTGCCTATCGACAGCGGGGGGAAGAGACCCAGTACTTC
TRBV27	TRBD1	.	TRBJ1-2	CASKGGLGYGYTF	TGTGCCAGCAAAGGGGGCCTGGGCTATGGCTACACCTTC
TRBV6-1	.	once	TRBJ1-1	CASSYPREAFF	TGTGCCAGCAGTTACCCACGTGAAGCTTTCTTT
TRBV7-2	.	once	TRBJ2-7	CASSLVRNSQGPYEQYF	TGTGCCAGCAGCTTAGTCCGCAACTCACAGGGTCCCTACGAGCAGTACTTC
TRBV7-9	.	.	TRBJ2-1	CASSYRADPQFF	TGTGCCAGCAGCTACAGGGCCGACCCCCAGTTCTTC
TRBV30	TRBD2	few	TRBJ2-7	CAWAWTSGLVEQYF	TGTGCCTGGGCCTGGACTAGCGGCTTAGTCGAGCAGTACTTC
TRBV9	TRBD2	.	TRBJ2-3	CASSVAAGDLDTQYF	TGTGCCAGCAGCGTAGCCGCGGGAGATTTAGATACGCAGTATTTT
TRBV19	TRBD1	once	TRBJ2-5	CASSINRGGGETQYF	TGTGCCAGTAGTATAAACAGGGGTGGTGGAGAGACCCAGTACTTC
TRBV9	.	.	TRBJ2-7	CASSAGTPYEQYF	TGTGCCAGCAGCGCCGGGACCCCCTACGAGCAGTACTTC
TRBV30	.	.	TRBJ2-7	CAWSALSYEQYF	TGTGCCTGGAGTGCGCTATCCTACGAGCAGTACTTC
TRBV4-1	.	few	TRBJ2-7	CASSPLGRSREQYF	TGCGCCAGCAGCCCCTTAGGTCGGTCTCGCGAGCAGTACTTC
TRBV9	TRBD2	many	TRBJ2-1	CASSVATRAGGPFSSYNEQFF	TGTGCCAGCAGCGTAGCTACGAGGGCGGGAGGGCCCTTTAGCTCCTACAATGAGCAGTTCTTC
TRBV28	.	.	TRBJ2-1	CASSLTENEQFF	TGTGCCAGCAGTTTAACAGAGAATGAGCAGTTCTTC
TRBV2	TRBD1	.	TRBJ1-2	CASRDRGLYGYTF	TGTGCCAGCCGGGACAGGGGCCTCTATGGCTACACCTTC
TRBV7-8	TRBD1	.	TRBJ2-3	CASSPQTGGGDTQYF	TGTGCCAGCAGCCCCCAGACAGGGGGAGGTGATACGCAGTATTTT
TRBV5-6	.	.	TRBJ2-7	CASSNWNRDYEQYF	TGTGCCAGCAGCAATTGGAACCGTGACTACGAGCAGTACTTC
TRBV2	.	.	TRBJ2-1	CASSPMNEQFF	TGTGCCAGCAGCCCTATGAATGAGCAGTTCTTC
TRBV13	TRBD2	.	TRBJ2-3	CASSRLGLAGGLSTDTQYF	TGTGCCAGCAGCCGACTCGGACTAGCGGGAGGGCTTAGCACAGATACGCAGTATTTT
TRBV23-1	.	many	TRBJ1-1	CASSHRQGNTEAFF	TGCGCCAGCAGTCACCGGCAGGGGAACACTGAAGCTTTCTTT
TRBV7-8	.	.	TRBJ1-1	CASSLSQNTEAFF	TGTGCCAGCAGCTTAAGCCAGAACACTGAAGCTTTCTTT
TRBV28	.	.	TRBJ1-1	CASGVGVPEAFF	TGTGCCAGCGGGGTAGGGGTTCCTGAAGCTTTCTTT